This T cell receptor beta chain stems from a study of T cell responses to AZD1222 COVID-19 vaccine. Overall study context: It was second doses at about 4 or about 12 weeks that were pooled. Broader study findings: Breadth and depth of Spike-specific TCRs rose after two AZD1222 doses. Only six or seven AZD1222 recipients tested seropositive at baseline. Per reports, nearly half of all spike-specific TCRs target regions that are unmutated in variants.

The CDR3 consists of 15 residues. Germline CDR1 reads SGHVS; CDR2 reads FQNEAQ. Trimming left V 0 bases short and J 4 bases short, with 13 bases between. Libraries were prepared by immunoSEQ multiplex PCR; TCRdb keeps only in-frame clonotypes and omits some of them. The repertoire holds about 99,000 clones, with 80% to 90% as singletons. With respect to this clone: Its antigen is unknown.

The clonotype originates from an adult in good health. Here the sequenced sample was peripheral blood, taken on day 0 of AZD1222 vaccination. V gene TRBV7-8 combines with J gene TRBJ2-7; D not certain. The CDR3: CASSLAPSGEYEQYF. In nucleotides, the CDR3 is TGTGCCAGCAGCTTAGCCCCGAGTGGGGAATACGAGCAGTACTTC.